This T cell receptor (beta chain) was recorded in a study of T-cell memory formation after mild COVID-19. The wider study: For the most part, TCR clusters were specific to one donor.

About this clonotype: Its antigen is still unknown.

Germline V gene lookup returns CDR1 SNHLY and CDR2 FYNNEI. The CDR3 extends over 15 amino acids. Losses at the gene ends were 7 bases for V and 0 bases for J; bases not matched to a gene: 3. TCRdb re-analysed the 5' RACE reads in MiXCR, keeping a single row per CDR3 protein. The sample contains roughly 400,000 distinct CDR3 sequences, approximately 18% of which appear only once. Study findings and constraints: Clones which contracted sat mainly in CM and EM if CD4+, and in EMRA if CD8+.

Sequencing was performed on PBMCs or a T cell subset sorted from them (not recorded which). This TCR was sampled from a young man who had mild COVID-19 (a few samples of this study predate the infection). Cell type and time point are not known. The chain carries TRBV2 and TRBJ2-2, with 9 bases aligning to TRBD1. The CDR3 bases are TGTGCCAGCACCGACAGGGGGGCGAACACCGGGGAGCTGTTTTTT. Translating gives CASTDRGANTGELFF.